This T cell receptor (beta chain) is drawn from a study of HIV-infected children after antiretroviral therapy interruption. As to treatment: PENTA 11 planned treatment interruption arm or continuous ART arm. The sample holds a few counts of this clonotype. This CDR3 spans 17 amino acids. V was cut by 1 base and J by 3 bases, with 15 bases left in between. The germline CDR1 and CDR2 sequences are SGHVS and FNYEAQ. Unique molecular identifiers were included in an RNA-based 3' RACE TCR library. TCRdb passed the 3' RACE reads through MiXCR, listing each CDR3 protein once. The table shows fewer than 100,000 distinct CDR3 sequences, with 5.5% to 8.5% occurring only once.

Material: CD45RA+ CD4+ T cells from PBMCs, pooled from several time points, obtained from a donor given antiretroviral therapy, either interrupted or continuous. Regarding subset: naive CD4+ CD45RA+ CD45RO- T cells. The chain employs TRBV7-6 and TRBJ2-2; D may be TRBD1 (5 bases). The sequence was collected from a pool of human donors with HIV. CDR3 amino acids: CASSLGRVREDTGELFF. The CDR3, as DNA: TGTGCCAGCAGCTTAGGACGGGTCAGGGAAGACACCGGGGAGCTGTTTTTT.